This TCR beta chain was captured in a study of blood T cell repertoires in COVID-19. Study summary: Sites across the United States, Italy and Spain contributed samples from acute and convalescent COVID-19. PBMCs, B-cell-depleted T cells, or T cells were the source of the cDNA or gDNA that made up the material.

Sequencing used immunoSEQ multiplex PCR; TCRdb keeps in-frame clones, though not all of them. The sample has 100,000 to 130,000 clones; about 91% are singletons. This CDR3 has 12 residues. Germline V gives CDR1 MDHEN, CDR2 SYDVKM. The V end was cut by 7 bases, the J end by 7 bases, with 13 bases between. What was sequenced was peripheral blood. This TCR came from a middle-aged man with active or convalescent COVID-19. The rearrangement uses TRBV28 and TRBJ1-1; D remains ambiguous. In DNA form, the CDR3 reads TGTGCCAGCACCCAAAATCAGGTTGAAGCTTTCTTT. It codes for CASTQNQVEAFF.